This T cell receptor (beta chain) came from a study of cytomegalovirus exposure and HLA in healthy donors. V dropped 6 bases and J dropped 7; count of bases not matched to a gene: 3. The CDR3 has 12 residues. Germline-derived CDR1 and CDR2 are ENHRY and SYGVKD. PCR employed 60 Vbeta and 13 Jbeta primers. Repertoires were generated with immunoSEQ multiplex PCR, while TCRdb's copy carries only in-frame clones and drops some. This table has over 100,000 clones, 80% appearing once. Sequencing was carried out using PBMCs. The sequence was collected from a man aged 30 to 45 in good health and CMV-seronegative. This chain links TRBV10-3 with TRBJ1-1; 9 bases line up with TRBD1. CDR3 residues: CAIRGQGVEAFF. The CDR3 bases are TGTGCCATCAGGGGACAGGGCGTTGAAGCTTTCTTT.